This record looks at one TCR beta chain sequence and its context. Sequenced by immunoSEQ multiplex PCR; TCRdb stores in-frame clones only, minus some. The profile covers about 140,000 clones, with 88% appearing a single time and 1.5% to 1.7% taken by the ten largest. CDR1 and CDR2 (germline): SGHTA, FQGNSA. Trimming pared 5 bases from V and 2 bases from J, leaving 10 bases between. CDR3 length: 14 residues. The sample comes from a study of blood T cell repertoires in COVID-19. The chain is built from TRBV7-2 and TRBJ1-3; D is uncertain. The sequenced sample was peripheral blood. The receptor was derived from a woman aged 55-75 years with acute or convalescent COVID-19. The CDR3 reads CASSPAGTGNTIYF. CDR3 coding DNA: TGTGCCAGCAGCCCAGCGGGTACTGGAAACACCATATATTTT.